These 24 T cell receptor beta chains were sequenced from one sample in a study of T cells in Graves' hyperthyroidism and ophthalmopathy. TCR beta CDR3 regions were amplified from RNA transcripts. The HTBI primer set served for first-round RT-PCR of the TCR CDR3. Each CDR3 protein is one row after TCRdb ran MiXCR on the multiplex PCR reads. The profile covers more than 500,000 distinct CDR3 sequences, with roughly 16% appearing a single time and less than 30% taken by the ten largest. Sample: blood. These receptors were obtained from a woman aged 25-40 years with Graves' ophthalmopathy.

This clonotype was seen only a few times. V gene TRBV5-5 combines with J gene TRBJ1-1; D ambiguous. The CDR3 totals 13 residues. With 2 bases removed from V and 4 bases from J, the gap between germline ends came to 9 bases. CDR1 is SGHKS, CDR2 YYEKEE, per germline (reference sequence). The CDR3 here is CASSFDASTEAFF. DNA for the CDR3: TGTGCCAGCAGCTTCGACGCGAGCACTGAAGCTTTCTTT.

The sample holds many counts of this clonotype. For the CDR3, the DNA is TGCGCCAGCAGCCCGGGAGGCAGGGGTAATGGCTACACCTTC. Amino acids: CASSPGGRGNGYTF. The chain couples TRBV5-1 to TRBJ1-2, with D perhaps TRBD1 (6 bases). V was trimmed by 4 bases and J by 6 bases, leaving 16 bases between them. Germline V gene sequence: CDR1 SGHRS, CDR2 YFSETQ. The CDR3 has 14 residues. Full variable domain (missing parts from reference TRBV5-1 and TRBJ1-2): KAGVTQTPRYLIKTRGQQVTLSCSPISGHRSVSWYQQTPGQGLQFLFEYFSETQRNKGNFPGRFSGRQFSNSRSEMNVSTLELGDSALYLCASSPGGRGNGYTFGSGTRLTVV.

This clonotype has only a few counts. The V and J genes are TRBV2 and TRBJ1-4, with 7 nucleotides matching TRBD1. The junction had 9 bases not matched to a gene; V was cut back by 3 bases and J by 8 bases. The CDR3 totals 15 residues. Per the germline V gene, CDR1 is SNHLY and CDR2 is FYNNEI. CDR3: CASSDGPGGEEKLFF. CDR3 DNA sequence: TGTGCCAGCAGTGATGGGCCAGGGGGGGAGGAAAAACTGTTTTTT.

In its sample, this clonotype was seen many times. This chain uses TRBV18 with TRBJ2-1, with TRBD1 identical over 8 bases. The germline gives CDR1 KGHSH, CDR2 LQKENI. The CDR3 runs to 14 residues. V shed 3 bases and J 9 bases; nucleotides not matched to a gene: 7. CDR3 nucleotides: TGTGCCAGCTCACCGTCTCAGGGGGCTGGTGAGCAGTTCTTC. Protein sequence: CASSPSQGAGEQFF.

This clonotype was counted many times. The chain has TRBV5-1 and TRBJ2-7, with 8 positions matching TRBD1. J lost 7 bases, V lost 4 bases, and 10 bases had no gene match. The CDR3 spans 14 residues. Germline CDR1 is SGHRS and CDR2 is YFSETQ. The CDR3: CASSLTSGGREQYF. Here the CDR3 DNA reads TGCGCCAGCAGCCTGACTTCAGGGGGCCGGGAGCAGTACTTC.

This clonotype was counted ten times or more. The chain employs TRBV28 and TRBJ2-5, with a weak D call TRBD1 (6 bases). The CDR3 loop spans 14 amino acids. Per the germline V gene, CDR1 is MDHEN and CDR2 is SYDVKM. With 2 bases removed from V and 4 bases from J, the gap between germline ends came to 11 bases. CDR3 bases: TGTGCCAGCAGTTTACCCCGCAGGGGAGAGACCCAGTACTTC. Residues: CASSLPRRGETQYF.

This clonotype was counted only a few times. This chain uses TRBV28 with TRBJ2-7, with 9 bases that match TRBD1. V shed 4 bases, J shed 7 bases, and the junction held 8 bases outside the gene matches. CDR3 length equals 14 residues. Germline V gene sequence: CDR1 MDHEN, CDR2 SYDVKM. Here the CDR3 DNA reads TGTGCCAGCAGTTCCCCAACAGGGGGCGGTGAGCAGTACTTC. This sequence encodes CASSSPTGGGEQYF.

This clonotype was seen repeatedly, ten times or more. CDR3 loop: CASSWDRGGYEQYF. In DNA form, the CDR3 reads TGTGCCAGCAGCTGGGACAGGGGAGGCTACGAGCAGTACTTC. V and J are TRBV5-5 and TRBJ2-7; 10 bases agree with TRBD1. V shed 3 bases, J shed 3 bases, and the junction held 3 bases outside the gene matches. Germline CDR1 is SGHKS and CDR2 is YYEKEE (reference sequence). The CDR3 runs 14 residues.

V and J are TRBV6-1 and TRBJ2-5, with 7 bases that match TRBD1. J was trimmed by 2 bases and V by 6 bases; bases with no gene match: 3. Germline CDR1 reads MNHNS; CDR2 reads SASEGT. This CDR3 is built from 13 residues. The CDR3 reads CASRQGIQETQYF. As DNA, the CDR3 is TGTGCCAGCAGACAGGGGATACAAGAGACCCAGTACTTC.

CDR3 in amino acids: CSAPGGPGYNEQFF. CDR3 DNA sequence: TGCAGTGCTCCGGGAGGGCCAGGATACAATGAGCAGTTCTTC. The V gene is TRBV20-1, the J gene TRBJ2-1, with 8 bases matching TRBD2. In germline, CDR1 is DFQATT, CDR2 SNEGSKA (reference sequence). The trim removed 5 bases at V and 4 bases at J, leaving 7 bases unmatched. There are 14 residues in the CDR3.

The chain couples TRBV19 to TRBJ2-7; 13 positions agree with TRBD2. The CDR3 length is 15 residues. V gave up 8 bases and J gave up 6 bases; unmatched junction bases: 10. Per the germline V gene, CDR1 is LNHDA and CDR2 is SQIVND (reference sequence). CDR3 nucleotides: TGTGCCAGTGAAGGTTCGACTAGCGGGAGGTCCGAGCAGTACTTC. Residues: CASEGSTSGRSEQYF.

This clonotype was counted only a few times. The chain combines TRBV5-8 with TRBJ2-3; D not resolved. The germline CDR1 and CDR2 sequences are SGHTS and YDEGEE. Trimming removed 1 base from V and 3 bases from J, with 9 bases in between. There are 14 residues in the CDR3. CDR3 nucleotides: TGTGCCAGCAGCTTGAGCGCCAAGACAGATACGCAGTATTTT. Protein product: CASSLSAKTDTQYF.

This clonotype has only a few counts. CDR3 protein: CASSAREAQPQHF. CDR3 bases: TGTGCCAGCAGTGCGAGGGAGGCTCAGCCCCAGCATTTT. This chain connects TRBV6-1 to TRBJ1-5; D is unresolved. This CDR3 has 13 residues. CDR1 and CDR2 from the germline V gene are MNHNS and SASEGT. Trimming removed 4 bases at V and 6 bases at J, with 10 bases between.

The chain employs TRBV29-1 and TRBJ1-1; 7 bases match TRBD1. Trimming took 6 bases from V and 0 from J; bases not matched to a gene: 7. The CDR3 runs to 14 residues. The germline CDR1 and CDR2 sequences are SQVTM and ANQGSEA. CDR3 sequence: CSVQGRLMNTEAFF. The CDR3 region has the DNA TGCAGCGTACAGGGGCGACTGATGAACACTGAAGCTTTCTTT.

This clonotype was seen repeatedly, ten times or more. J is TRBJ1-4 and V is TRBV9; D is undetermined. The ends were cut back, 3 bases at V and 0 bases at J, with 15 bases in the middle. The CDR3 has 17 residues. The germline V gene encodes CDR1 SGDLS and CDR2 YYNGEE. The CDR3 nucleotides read TGTGCCAGCAGCGACGACCCCCGAGTTGCAACTAATGAAAAACTGTTTTTT. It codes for CASSDDPRVATNEKLFF.

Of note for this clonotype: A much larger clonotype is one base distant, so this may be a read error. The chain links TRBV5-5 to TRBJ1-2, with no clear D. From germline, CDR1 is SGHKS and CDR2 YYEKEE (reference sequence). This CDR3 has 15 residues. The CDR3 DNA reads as TGTGCCAGCGGCTTGTTAGGCAGCGGAAACTATGGCTACACCTTC. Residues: CASGLLGSGNYGYTF.

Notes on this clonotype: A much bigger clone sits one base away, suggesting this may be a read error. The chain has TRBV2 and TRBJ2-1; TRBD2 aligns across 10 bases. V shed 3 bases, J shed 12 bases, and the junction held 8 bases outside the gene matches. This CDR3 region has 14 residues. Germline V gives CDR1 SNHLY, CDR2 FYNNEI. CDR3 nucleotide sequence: TGTGCCAGCAGTGATGTGCTAGCGGGAGTTGGGCAGTTCTTC. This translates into CASSDVLAGVGQFF.

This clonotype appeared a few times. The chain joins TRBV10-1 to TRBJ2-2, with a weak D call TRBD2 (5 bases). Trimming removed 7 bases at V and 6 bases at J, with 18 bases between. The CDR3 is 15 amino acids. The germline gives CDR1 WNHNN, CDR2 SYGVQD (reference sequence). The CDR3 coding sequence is TGCGCCAGCAATAACGGGCCGCAGAGGGCCGGGGAGCTGTTTTTT. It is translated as CASNNGPQRAGELFF.

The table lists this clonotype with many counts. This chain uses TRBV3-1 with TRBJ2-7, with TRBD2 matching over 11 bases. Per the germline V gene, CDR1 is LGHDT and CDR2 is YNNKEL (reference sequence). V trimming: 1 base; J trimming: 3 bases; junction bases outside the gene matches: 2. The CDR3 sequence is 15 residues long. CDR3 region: CASSQGLAGNYEQYF. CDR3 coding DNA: TGTGCCAGCAGCCAAGGACTAGCGGGAAACTACGAGCAGTACTTC.

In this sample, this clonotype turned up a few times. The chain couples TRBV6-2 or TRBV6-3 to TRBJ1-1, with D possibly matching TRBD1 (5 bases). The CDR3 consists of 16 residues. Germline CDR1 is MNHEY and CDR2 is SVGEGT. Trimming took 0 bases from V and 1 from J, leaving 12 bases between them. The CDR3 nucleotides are TGTGCCAGCAGTTACTCGAGACAGACGAAGAACACTGAAGCTTTCTTT. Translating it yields CASSYSRQTKNTEAFF.

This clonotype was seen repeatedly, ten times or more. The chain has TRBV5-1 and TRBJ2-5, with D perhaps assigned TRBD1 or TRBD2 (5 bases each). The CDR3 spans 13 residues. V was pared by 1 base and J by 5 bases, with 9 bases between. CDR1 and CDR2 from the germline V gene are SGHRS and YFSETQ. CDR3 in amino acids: CASSLMGDETQYF. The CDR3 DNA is TGCGCCAGCAGCTTGATGGGGGACGAGACCCAGTACTTC.

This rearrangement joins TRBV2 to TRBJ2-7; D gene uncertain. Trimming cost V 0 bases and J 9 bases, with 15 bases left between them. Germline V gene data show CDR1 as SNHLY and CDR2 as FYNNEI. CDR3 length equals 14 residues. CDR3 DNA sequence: TGTGCCAGCAGTGAAGCATCCCCCCCTTTGCCGCAGTACTTC. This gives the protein CASSEASPPLPQYF.

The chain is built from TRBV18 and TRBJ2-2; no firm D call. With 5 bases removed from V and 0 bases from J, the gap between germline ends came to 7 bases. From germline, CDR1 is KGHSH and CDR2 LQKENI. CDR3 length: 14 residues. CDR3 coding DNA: TGTGCCAGCTCAACACTTACGAACACCGGGGAGCTGTTTTTT. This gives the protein CASSTLTNTGELFF.

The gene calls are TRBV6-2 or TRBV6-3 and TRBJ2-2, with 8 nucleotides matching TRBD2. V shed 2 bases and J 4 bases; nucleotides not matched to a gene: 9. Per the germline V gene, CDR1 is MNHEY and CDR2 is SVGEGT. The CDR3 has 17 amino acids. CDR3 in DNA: TGTGCCAGCAGTTACCGGATCGGACTAGCCGGCACCGGGGAGCTGTTTTTT. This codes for CASSYRIGLAGTGELFF.